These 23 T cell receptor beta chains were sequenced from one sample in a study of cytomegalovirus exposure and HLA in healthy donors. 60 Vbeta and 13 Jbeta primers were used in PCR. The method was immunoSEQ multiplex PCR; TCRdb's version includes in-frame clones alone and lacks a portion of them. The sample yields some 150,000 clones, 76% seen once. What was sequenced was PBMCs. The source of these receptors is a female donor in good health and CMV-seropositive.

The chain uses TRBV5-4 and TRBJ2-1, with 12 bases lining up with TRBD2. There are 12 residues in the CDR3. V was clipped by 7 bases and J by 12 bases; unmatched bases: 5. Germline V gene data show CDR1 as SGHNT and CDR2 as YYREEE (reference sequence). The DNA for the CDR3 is TGTGCCAGCGGACTAGCGGGATTGGTGCAGTTCTTC. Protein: CASGLAGLVQFF. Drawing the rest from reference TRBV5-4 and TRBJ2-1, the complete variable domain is ETGVTQSPTHLIKTRGQQVTLRCSSQSGHNTVSWYQQALGQGPQFIFQYYREEENGRGNFPPRFSGLQFPNYSSELNVNALELDDSALYLCASGLAGLVQFFGPGTRLTVL.

The CDR3 protein is CASKMGSSSYEQYF. CDR3 sequence (DNA): TGTGCCAGCAAAATGGGCAGTTCCTCCTACGAGCAGTACTTC. The rearrangement uses TRBV11-2 and TRBJ2-7; D is unclear. The CDR3 loop spans 14 amino acids. Germline V gives CDR1 SGHAT, CDR2 FQNNGV. The V end was cut by 7 bases, the J end by 0 bases, with 13 bases between.

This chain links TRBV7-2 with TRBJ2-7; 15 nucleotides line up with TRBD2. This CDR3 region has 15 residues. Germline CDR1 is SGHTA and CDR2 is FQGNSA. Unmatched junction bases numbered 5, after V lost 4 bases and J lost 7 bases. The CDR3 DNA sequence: TGTGCCAGCAGCTCCGGACTAGCGGGGGGGAGGGAGCAGTACTTC. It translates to CASSSGLAGGREQYF. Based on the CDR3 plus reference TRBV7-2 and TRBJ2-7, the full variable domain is GAGVSQSPSNKVTEKGKDVELRCDPISGHTALYWYRQSLGQGLEFLIYFQGNSAPDKSGLPSDRFSAERTGGSVSTLTIQRTQQEDSAVYLCASSSGLAGGREQYFGPGTRLTVT.

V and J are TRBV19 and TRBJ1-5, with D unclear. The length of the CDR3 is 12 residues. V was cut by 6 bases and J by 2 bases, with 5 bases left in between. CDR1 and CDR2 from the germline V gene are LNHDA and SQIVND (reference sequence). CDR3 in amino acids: CASRPGNQPQHF. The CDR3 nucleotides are TGTGCCAGTAGGCCAGGCAATCAGCCCCAGCATTTT.

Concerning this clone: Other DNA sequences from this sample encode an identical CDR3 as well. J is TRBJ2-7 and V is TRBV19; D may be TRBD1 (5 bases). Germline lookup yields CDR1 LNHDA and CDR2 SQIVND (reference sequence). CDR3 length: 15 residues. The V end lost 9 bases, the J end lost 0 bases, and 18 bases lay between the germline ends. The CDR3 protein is CASRPTVLSSYEQYF. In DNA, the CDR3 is TGTGCCAGCAGACCGACAGTGCTCAGCTCCTACGAGCAGTACTTC. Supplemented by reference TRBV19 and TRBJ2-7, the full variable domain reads DGGITQSPKYLFRKEGQNVTLSCEQNLNHDAMYWYRQDPGQGLRLIYYSQIVNDFQKGDIAEGYSVSREKKESFPLTVTSAQKNPTAFYLCASRPTVLSSYEQYFGPGTRLTVT.

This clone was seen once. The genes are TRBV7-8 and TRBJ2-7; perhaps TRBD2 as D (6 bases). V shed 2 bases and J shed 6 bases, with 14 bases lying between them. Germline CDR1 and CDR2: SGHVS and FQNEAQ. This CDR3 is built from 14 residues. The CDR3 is CASSLIAGGGEQYF. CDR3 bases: TGTGCCAGCAGCTTAATCGCTGGGGGAGGCGAGCAGTACTTC.

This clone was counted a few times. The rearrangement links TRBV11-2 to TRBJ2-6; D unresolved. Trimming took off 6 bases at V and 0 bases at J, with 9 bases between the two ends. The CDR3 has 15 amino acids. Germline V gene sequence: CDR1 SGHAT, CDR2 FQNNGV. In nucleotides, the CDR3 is TGTGCCAGCAGTCCTTCCCGCTCTGGGGCCAACGTCCTGACTTTC. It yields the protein CASSPSRSGANVLTF.

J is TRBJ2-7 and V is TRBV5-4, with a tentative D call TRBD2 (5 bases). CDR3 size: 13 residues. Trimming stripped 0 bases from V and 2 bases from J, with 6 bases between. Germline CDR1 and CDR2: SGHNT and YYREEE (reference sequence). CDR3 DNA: TGTGCCAGCAGCTTGGTCGGGACCTACGAGCAGTACTTC. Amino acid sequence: CASSLVGTYEQYF.

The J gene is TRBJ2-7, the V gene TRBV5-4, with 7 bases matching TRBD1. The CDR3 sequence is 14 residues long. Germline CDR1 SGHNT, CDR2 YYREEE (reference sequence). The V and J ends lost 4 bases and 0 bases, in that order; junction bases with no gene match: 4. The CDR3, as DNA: TGTGCCAGCAGCCAGACAGGGAGCTCCTACGAGCAGTACTTC. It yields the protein CASSQTGSSYEQYF.

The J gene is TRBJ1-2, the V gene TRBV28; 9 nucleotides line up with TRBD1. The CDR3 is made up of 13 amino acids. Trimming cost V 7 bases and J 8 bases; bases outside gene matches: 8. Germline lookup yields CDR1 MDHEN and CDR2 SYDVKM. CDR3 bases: TGTGCCAGCACCCCGGGACAGGGAATAGGCTACACCTTC. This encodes CASTPGQGIGYTF.

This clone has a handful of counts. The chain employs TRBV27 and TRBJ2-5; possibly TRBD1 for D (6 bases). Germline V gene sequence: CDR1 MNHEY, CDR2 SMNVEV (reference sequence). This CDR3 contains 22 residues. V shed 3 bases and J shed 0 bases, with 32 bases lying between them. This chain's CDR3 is CASSFRCVRDEVGAKYQETQYF. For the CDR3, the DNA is TGTGCCAGCAGTTTCAGATGTGTTCGGGATGAGGTGGGGGCAAAGTACCAAGAGACCCAGTACTTC.

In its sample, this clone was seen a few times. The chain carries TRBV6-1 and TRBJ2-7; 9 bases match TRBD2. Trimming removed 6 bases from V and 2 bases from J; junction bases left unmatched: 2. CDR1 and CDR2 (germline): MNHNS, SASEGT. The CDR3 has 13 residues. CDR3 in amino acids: CASRTSGTYEQYF. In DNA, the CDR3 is TGTGCCAGCAGGACTAGCGGCACCTACGAGCAGTACTTC.

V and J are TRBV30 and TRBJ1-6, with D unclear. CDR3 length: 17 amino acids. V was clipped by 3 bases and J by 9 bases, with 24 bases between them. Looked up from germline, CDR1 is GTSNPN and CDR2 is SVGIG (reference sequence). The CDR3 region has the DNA TGTGCCTGGAGCGTATGGCCCGCGGGTATTTCGGCTTCACCCCTCCACTTT. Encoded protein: CAWSVWPAGISASPLHF.

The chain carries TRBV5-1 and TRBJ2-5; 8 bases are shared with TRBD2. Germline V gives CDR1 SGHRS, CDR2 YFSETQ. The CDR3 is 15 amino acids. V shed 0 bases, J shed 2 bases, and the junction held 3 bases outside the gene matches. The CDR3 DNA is TGCGCCAGCAGCTTGGGACTAGCGCATCAAGAGACCCAGTACTTC. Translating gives CASSLGLAHQETQYF.

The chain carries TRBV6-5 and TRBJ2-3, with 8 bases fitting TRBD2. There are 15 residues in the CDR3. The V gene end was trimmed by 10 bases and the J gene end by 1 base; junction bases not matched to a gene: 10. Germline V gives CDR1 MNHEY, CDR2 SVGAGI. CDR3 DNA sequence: TGTGCCACCACACGGGGGGGTGCAGGCACAGATACGCAGTATTTT. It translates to CATTRGGAGTDTQYF.

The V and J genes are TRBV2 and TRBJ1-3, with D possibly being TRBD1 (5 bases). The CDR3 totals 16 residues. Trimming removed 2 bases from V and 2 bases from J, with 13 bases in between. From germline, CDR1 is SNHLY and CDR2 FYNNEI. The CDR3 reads CASSETQGMTGNTIYF. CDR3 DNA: TGTGCCAGCAGTGAAACGCAGGGAATGACTGGAAACACCATATATTTT.

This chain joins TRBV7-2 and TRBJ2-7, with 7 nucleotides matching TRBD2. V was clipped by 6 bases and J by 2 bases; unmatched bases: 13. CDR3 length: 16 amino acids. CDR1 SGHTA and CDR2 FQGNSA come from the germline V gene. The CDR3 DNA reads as TGTGCCAGCAGAGGGGCGTCGGCTAGCGGACCCTACGAGCAGTACTTC. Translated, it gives CASRGASASGPYEQYF.

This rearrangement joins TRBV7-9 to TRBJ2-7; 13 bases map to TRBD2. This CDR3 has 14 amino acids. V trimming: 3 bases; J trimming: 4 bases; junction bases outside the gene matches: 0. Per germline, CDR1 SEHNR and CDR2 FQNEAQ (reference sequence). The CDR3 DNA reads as TGTGCCAGCAGCTTGGGACTAGCGGGATACGAGCAGTACTTC. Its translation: CASSLGLAGYEQYF. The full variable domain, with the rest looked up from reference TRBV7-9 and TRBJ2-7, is DTGVSQNPRHKITKRGQNVTFRCDPISEHNRLYWYRQTLGQGPEFLTYFQNEAQLEKSRLLSDRFSAERPKGSFSTLEIQRTEQGDSAMYLCASSLGLAGYEQYFGPGTRLTVT.

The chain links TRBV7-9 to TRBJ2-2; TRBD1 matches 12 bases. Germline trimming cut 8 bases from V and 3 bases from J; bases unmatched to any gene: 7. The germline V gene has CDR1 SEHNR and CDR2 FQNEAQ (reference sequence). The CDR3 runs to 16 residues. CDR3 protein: CASESGQGADTGELFF. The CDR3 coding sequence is TGTGCCAGCGAATCGGGACAGGGGGCCGACACCGGGGAGCTGTTTTTT.

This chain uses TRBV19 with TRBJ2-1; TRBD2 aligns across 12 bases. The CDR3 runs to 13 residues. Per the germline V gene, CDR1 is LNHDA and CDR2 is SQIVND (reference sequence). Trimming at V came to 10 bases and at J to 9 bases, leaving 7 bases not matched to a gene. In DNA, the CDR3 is TGTGCCACTCAGACTAGCGGGAGCACTGAGCAGTTCTTC. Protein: CATQTSGSTEQFF. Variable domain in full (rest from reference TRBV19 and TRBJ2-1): DGGITQSPKYLFRKEGQNVTLSCEQNLNHDAMYWYRQDPGQGLRLIYYSQIVNDFQKGDIAEGYSVSREKKESFPLTVTSAQKNPTAFYLCATQTSGSTEQFFGPGTRLTVL.

In DNA form, the CDR3 reads TGTGCCAGCAGACCGGAGGGAGCTAATGAAAAACTGTTTTTT. Its translation is CASRPEGANEKLFF. The chain joins TRBV7-9 to TRBJ1-4; no clear D. The germline V gene encodes CDR1 SEHNR and CDR2 FQNEAQ (reference sequence). This CDR3 is built from 14 residues. The ends were cut back, 6 bases at V and 3 bases at J, with 11 bases in the middle.

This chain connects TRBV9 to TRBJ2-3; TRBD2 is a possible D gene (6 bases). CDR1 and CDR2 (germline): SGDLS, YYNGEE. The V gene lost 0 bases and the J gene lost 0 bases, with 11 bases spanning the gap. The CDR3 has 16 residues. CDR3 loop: CASSVGSGGSTDTQYF. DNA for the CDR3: TGTGCCAGCAGCGTAGGGAGTGGGGGGAGCACAGATACGCAGTATTTT.

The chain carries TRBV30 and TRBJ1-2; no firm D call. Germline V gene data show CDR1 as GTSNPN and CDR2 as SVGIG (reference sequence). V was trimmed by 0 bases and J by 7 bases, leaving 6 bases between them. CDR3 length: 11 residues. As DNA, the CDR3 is TGTGCCTGGAGTGTGGGCGCTGGCTACACCTTC. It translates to CAWSVGAGYTF.